The 22 T cell receptor beta chains below were found in one sample sequenced in a study of cytomegalovirus exposure and HLA in healthy donors. Assay: immunoSEQ multiplex PCR; the TCRdb copy retains only in-frame clones and omits some. Of 200,000 to 300,000 clones listed, about 86% are singletons. The sequencing sample was made of PBMCs. Source of these receptors: a young man in good health and CMV-seronegative.

This clone was seen just once. The CDR3 is CASSEARDTNTQYF. CDR3 bases: TGTGCCAGCAGTGAAGCCCGGGACACGAATACGCAGTATTTT. This chain uses TRBV2 with TRBJ2-3; possibly TRBD1 for D (6 bases). CDR3 length: 14 residues. V was trimmed by 0 bases and J by 7 bases, leaving 11 bases between them. Per the germline V gene, CDR1 is SNHLY and CDR2 is FYNNEI.

The J gene is TRBJ1-4, the V gene TRBV9; no definite D call. Trimming removed 0 bases at V and 8 bases at J, with 23 bases between. The germline CDR1 and CDR2 sequences are SGDLS and YYNGEE. The CDR3 spans 18 residues. CDR3 sequence reads: CASSVDPEVLDGGEKLFF. In DNA form, the CDR3 reads TGTGCCAGCAGCGTAGACCCTGAGGTTTTAGACGGTGGGGAAAAACTGTTTTTT.

This clone was seen once. The V and J genes are TRBV29-1 and TRBJ1-2; no clear D gene. The CDR3 is made up of 12 amino acids. CDR1 is SQVTM and CDR2 is ANQGSEA in the germline V gene. Trimming took off 5 bases at V and 5 bases at J, with 12 bases between the two ends. CDR3 region: CSVQELIYGYTF. CDR3 sequence (DNA): TGCAGCGTTCAGGAACTTATTTATGGCTACACCTTC.

This clone was picked up a small number of times. V is TRBV7-9 and J is TRBJ1-1, with a weak D call TRBD1 (6 bases). This CDR3 region has 11 residues. Between the trimmed V and J ends, which lost 4 bases and 8 bases, there was a span of 8 bases. CDR1 is SEHNR and CDR2 is FQNEAQ in the germline V gene (reference sequence). The CDR3 DNA is TGTGCCAGCAGCTCCGACAGGGAAGCTTTCTTT. Its protein is CASSSDREAFF.

The chain combines TRBV7-2 with TRBJ2-5, with TRBD2 identical over 16 bases. The CDR3 extends over 16 amino acids. The V gene's germline CDR1 is SGHTA and CDR2 FQGNSA. Losses at the gene ends were 5 bases for V and 6 bases for J; bases not matched to a gene: 6. CDR3 amino acids: CASSTGLAGGGQTQYF. The DNA for the CDR3 is TGTGCCAGCAGCACGGGACTAGCGGGAGGGGGGCAGACCCAGTACTTC.

The DNA for the CDR3 is TGTGCCACCAGCAGAGAGAGTGGACTTACGGTGGCTAATGAAAAACTGTTTTTT. Its protein is CATSRESGLTVANEKLFF. The chain links TRBV15 to TRBJ1-4; D is unresolved. With 0 bases removed from V and 3 bases from J, the gap between germline ends came to 17 bases. Germline V gives CDR1 LNHNV, CDR2 YYDKDF (reference sequence). The CDR3 has 18 amino acids.

The chain recombines TRBV27 with TRBJ2-3; D gene uncertain. Germline assignment: CDR1 MNHEY and CDR2 SMNVEV (reference sequence). V shed 5 bases and J shed 2 bases, with 11 bases lying between them. The CDR3 is 14 residues long. The DNA for the CDR3 is TGTGCCAGCAGTATTCGGAGCCCCACAGATACGCAGTATTTT. This sequence encodes CASSIRSPTDTQYF.

V and J are TRBV6-5 and TRBJ1-2, with 10 bases fitting TRBD1. CDR1 is MNHEY, CDR2 SVGAGI, per germline. V trimming: 7 bases; J trimming: 2 bases; junction bases outside the gene matches: 4. This CDR3 contains 14 residues. CDR3 bases: TGTGCCAGCACCCCGGGACAGGGGAACTATGGCTACACCTTC. Protein product: CASTPGQGNYGYTF.

The chain carries TRBV20-1 and TRBJ2-4, with TRBD1 identical over 8 bases. The CDR3 totals 11 residues. Losses at the gene ends were 6 bases for V and 5 bases for J; bases not matched to a gene: 0. From germline, CDR1 is DFQATT and CDR2 SNEGSKA (reference sequence). CDR3 nucleotides: TGCAGTGCGGGACAGGAAAACATTCAGTACTTC. This encodes CSAGQENIQYF.

The chain recombines TRBV18 with TRBJ2-7; TRBD2 matches at 8 bases. Germline V CDR1 and CDR2: KGHSH, LQKENI. The CDR3 loop spans 14 amino acids. Trimming took 3 bases from V and 5 from J; bases not matched to a gene: 6. CDR3: CASSPGRGGDEQYF. The CDR3 region has the DNA TGTGCCAGCTCACCCGGGAGGGGGGGAGACGAGCAGTACTTC.

The rearrangement uses TRBV28 and TRBJ1-3; 7 bases align to TRBD1. The CDR3 covers 13 residues. Per the germline V gene, CDR1 is MDHEN and CDR2 is SYDVKM. With V trimmed by 11 bases and J by 4 bases, 8 bases remained unmatched. The CDR3 reads CAAKGAAGNTIYF. The CDR3 coding sequence is TGTGCCGCCAAGGGGGCTGCAGGAAACACCATATATTTT.

The chain joins TRBV2 to TRBJ2-3; TRBD2 matches at 14 bases. The V segment lost 5 bases and the J segment 5 bases; nucleotides outside the gene matches: 6. The CDR3 totals 16 residues. Germline CDR1 is SNHLY and CDR2 is FYNNEI. This CDR3 reads CASSSTTSGRGDTQYF. Here the CDR3 DNA reads TGTGCCAGCAGTTCGACGACTAGCGGGAGGGGAGATACGCAGTATTTT.

The chain links TRBV10-3 to TRBJ2-1; 8 bases map to TRBD1. J was trimmed by 5 bases and V by 6 bases; bases with no gene match: 3. The germline gives CDR1 ENHRY, CDR2 SYGVKD. There are 13 residues in the CDR3. CDR3 DNA sequence: TGTGCCATCAGAGAGACAGGGGACAATGAGCAGTTCTTC. This codes for CAIRETGDNEQFF.

V usage is TRBV29-1 and J usage is TRBJ2-7; TRBD2 matches 9 bases. CDR3 length: 12 amino acids. From germline, CDR1 is SQVTM and CDR2 ANQGSEA. V lost 8 bases and J lost 5; bases outside the gene matches: 7. CDR3 sequence reads: CSIAGEGDEQYF. The CDR3 DNA follows: TGCAGCATAGCGGGAGAAGGGGACGAGCAGTACTTC.

This clone was detected only once. The V call is TRBV7-9, the J call TRBJ2-2; TRBD1 agrees at 9 bases. J was trimmed by 4 bases and V by 7 bases; bases with no gene match: 7. This CDR3 region has 15 residues. Germline values: CDR1 SEHNR, CDR2 FQNEAQ (reference sequence). The CDR3 loop reads CASTSGTGFTGELFF. The CDR3 region has the DNA TGTGCCAGCACCTCAGGGACAGGGTTCACCGGGGAGCTGTTTTTT.

This clone came up once. V is TRBV5-1 and J is TRBJ1-1; no clear D. Looked up from germline, CDR1 is SGHRS and CDR2 is YFSETQ. The CDR3 is 13 residues long. The V gene lost 4 bases and the J gene lost 5 bases, with 12 bases spanning the gap. The CDR3 sequence is CASSQGSGTEAFF. In DNA form, the CDR3 reads TGCGCCAGCAGCCAAGGGTCGGGAACTGAAGCTTTCTTT.

This chain connects TRBV28 to TRBJ1-3; 7 bases agree with TRBD1. Germline CDR1 MDHEN, CDR2 SYDVKM. This CDR3 comprises 15 residues. J lost 1 base, V lost 5 bases, and 5 bases had no gene match. The CDR3 sequence is CASSRRGLSGNTIYF. DNA for the CDR3: TGTGCCAGCAGTCGGAGGGGGCTTTCTGGAAACACCATATATTTT.

The chain employs TRBV6-1 and TRBJ2-2; a weak D match, TRBD1 (6 bases). V lost 7 bases and J lost 0, with 9 bases in between. Germline V gives CDR1 MNHNS, CDR2 SASEGT. This CDR3 has 14 residues. The chain's CDR3 is CASTRTANTGELFF. CDR3 sequence (DNA): TGTGCCAGCACTAGGACAGCGAACACCGGGGAGCTGTTTTTT.

The chain links TRBV15 to TRBJ2-5, with TRBD1 identical over 7 bases. Germline V gene sequence: CDR1 LNHNV, CDR2 YYDKDF (reference sequence). This CDR3 is 16 amino acids long. The junction had 8 bases not matched to a gene; V was cut back by 0 bases and J by 4 bases. CDR3 sequence reads: CATSREGVDRRETQYF. CDR3 coding DNA: TGTGCCACCAGCAGAGAGGGGGTGGACAGGAGAGAGACCCAGTACTTC.

This chain joins TRBV25-1 and TRBJ2-7; TRBD2 agrees at 7 bases. This CDR3 spans 14 amino acids. Looked up from germline, CDR1 is MGHDK and CDR2 is SYGVNS. The trim removed 5 bases at V and 2 bases at J, leaving 6 bases unmatched. CDR3 sequence reads: CASSHLRGTYEQYF. The CDR3 DNA reads TGTGCCAGCAGTCATTTGCGGGGGACCTACGAGCAGTACTTC.

J is TRBJ1-6 and V is TRBV14; D is perhaps TRBD1 (5 bases). There are 13 residues in the CDR3. Between the trimmed V and J ends, which lost 6 bases and 5 bases, there was a span of 8 bases. In germline, CDR1 is SGHDN, CDR2 FVKESK. CDR3 in DNA: TGTGCCAGCAGTCCGACAGATAATTCACCCCTCCACTTT. Protein product: CASSPTDNSPLHF. The complete variable domain, with remaining parts taken from reference TRBV14 and TRBJ1-6, reads EAGVTQFPSHSVIEKGQTVTLRCDPISGHDNLYWYRRVMGKEIKFLLHFVKESKQDESGMPNNRFLAERTGGTYSTLKVQPAELEDSGVYFCASSPTDNSPLHFGNGTRLTVT.

This clone was counted once. V usage is TRBV28 and J usage is TRBJ2-3; 12 bases agree with TRBD1. The V and J ends lost 7 bases and 4 bases, in that order; junction bases with no gene match: 6. Germline CDR1 reads MDHEN; CDR2 reads SYDVKM. This CDR3 has 15 residues. Written as DNA, the CDR3 is TGTGCCAGCAAGGGACAGGGGGCTATGTCAGATACGCAGTATTTT. As protein: CASKGQGAMSDTQYF.